This paragraph reports one TCR beta chain. Its antigen is undetermined. A much larger clone lies one base from this, so it may be a read error. This entry belongs to a study of tumor-infiltrating lymphocytes in primary liver carcinoma. Turning to the study itself: Tumors were stage T1-T3 N0M0, roughly 4 to 11 cm across. Read depth, roughly 3.65 to 8 million productive TCRbeta reads, did not differ significantly between tissues.

Germline DNA was extracted too, while blood RNA derived from unsorted whole blood. Overall study findings and caveats: The difference in top-250-clone fraction between tumors and blood was significant, favoring tumors (p = 0.039). Overlap in tumor-adjacent and tumor-blood pairs fell below that of tumor region pairs.

Total RNA amounting to 500 ng was the source from which TCR beta cDNA was made with a constant-region primer. Slightly modified ARM-PCR, run as three nested multiplex PCR rounds, produced the TCR beta libraries. A single record per CDR3 protein comes from TCRdb applying MiXCR to the multiplex PCR reads. This sample has hundreds of thousands of distinct CDR3 sequences; around 50% occur once, and the top ten carry more than 15%. This clonotype originated in a woman aged 25 to 39 with primary liver carcinoma and hepatitis B virus infection. Material for sequencing was peripheral blood.

The CDR3 DNA sequence: TGCAGCGTTCCTGTGAACCCATTGCGTCACCTATCGGGGCCAGAGCAGTTCTTC. Residues: CSVPVNPLRHLSGPEQFF. This chain joins TRBV29-1 and TRBJ2-1; D may match TRBD1 or TRBD2 (5 bases each). This CDR3 comprises 18 residues. The V and J ends lost 5 bases and 10 bases respectively, with 33 bases between them. CDR1 and CDR2 (germline): SQVTM, ANQGSEA.